Here is one TCR beta chain with its context. Its antigen is unidentified. This CDR3 is built from 15 residues. Germline V gene sequence: CDR1 LNHDA, CDR2 SQIVND (reference sequence). V was pared by 4 bases and J by 8 bases, with 7 bases of the junction left unmatched. These data belong to a study of radiotherapy plus CTLA-4 blockade in lung cancer. For the study at large: Objective responses arose in roughly 20% of patients, and 31% experienced disease control.

CTLA-4 blockade using ipilimumab, together with focal radiation, was received by patients with chemo-refractory metastatic non-small-cell lung cancer. Repertoires were generated with immunoSEQ multiplex PCR, while TCRdb's copy carries only in-frame clones and drops some. This sample carries 52,000 or so clones, around four fifths of them seen once, and the ten largest clones take 6.1%. Points from the study as a whole: Blood TCR clones of tumor origin expanded after radiotherapy plus ipilimumab.

The sequences come from peripheral blood, collected from a patient treated with radiotherapy plus ipilimumab. This TCR derives from a human donor with non-small cell lung cancer whose response to radiotherapy plus ipilimumab could not be evaluated. J is TRBJ2-1 and V is TRBV19; TRBD2 matches at 11 bases. For the CDR3, the DNA is TGTGCCAGTAGTAAGATAGCGGGAGGGAGCCATGAGCAGTTCTTC. This encodes CASSKIAGGSHEQFF.